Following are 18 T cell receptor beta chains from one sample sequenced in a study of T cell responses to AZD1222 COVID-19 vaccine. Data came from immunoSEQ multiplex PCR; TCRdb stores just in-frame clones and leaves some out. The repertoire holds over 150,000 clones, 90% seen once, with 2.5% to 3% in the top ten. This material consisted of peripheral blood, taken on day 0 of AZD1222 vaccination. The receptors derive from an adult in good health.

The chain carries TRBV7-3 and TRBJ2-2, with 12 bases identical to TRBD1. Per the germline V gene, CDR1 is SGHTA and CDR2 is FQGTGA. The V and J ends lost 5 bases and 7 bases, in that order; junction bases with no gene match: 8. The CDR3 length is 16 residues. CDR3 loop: CASSPGGQGAVGELFF. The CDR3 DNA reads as TGTGCCAGCAGCCCAGGGGGACAGGGGGCCGTCGGGGAGCTGTTTTTT.

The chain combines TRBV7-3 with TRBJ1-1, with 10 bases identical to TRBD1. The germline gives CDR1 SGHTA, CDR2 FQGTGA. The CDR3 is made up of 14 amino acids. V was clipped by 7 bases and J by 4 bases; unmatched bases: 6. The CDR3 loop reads CASTLDRGATEAFF. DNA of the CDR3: TGTGCCAGCACCCTGGACAGGGGGGCCACTGAAGCTTTCTTT.

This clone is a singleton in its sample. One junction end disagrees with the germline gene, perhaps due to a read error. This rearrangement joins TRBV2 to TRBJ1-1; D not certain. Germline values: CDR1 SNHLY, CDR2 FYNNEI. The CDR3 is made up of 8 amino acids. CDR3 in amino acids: CASTEAFF. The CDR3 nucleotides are TGTGCCAGCACTGAAGCTTTCTTT.

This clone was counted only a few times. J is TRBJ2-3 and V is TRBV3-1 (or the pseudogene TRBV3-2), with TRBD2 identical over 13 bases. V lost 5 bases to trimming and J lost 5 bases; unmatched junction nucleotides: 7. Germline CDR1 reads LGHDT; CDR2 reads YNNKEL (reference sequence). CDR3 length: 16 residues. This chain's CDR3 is CASSSTSGGAVDTQYF. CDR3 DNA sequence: TGTGCCAGCAGCTCTACTAGCGGGGGGGCCGTAGATACGCAGTATTTT.

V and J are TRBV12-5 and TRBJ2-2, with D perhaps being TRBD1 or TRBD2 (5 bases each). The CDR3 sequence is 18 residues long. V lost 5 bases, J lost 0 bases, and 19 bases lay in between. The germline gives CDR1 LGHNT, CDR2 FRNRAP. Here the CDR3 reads CASGQSSGTASNTGELFF. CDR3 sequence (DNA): TGTGCTAGTGGTCAATCCTCCGGGACGGCCTCGAACACCGGGGAGCTGTTTTTT.

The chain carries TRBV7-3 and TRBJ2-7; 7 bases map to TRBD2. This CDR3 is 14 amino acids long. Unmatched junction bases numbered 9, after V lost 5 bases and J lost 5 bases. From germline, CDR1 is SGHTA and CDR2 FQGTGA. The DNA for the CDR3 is TGTGCCAGCAGCCGCTGGGGGGGGATGGACGAGCAGTACTTC. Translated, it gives CASSRWGGMDEQYF.

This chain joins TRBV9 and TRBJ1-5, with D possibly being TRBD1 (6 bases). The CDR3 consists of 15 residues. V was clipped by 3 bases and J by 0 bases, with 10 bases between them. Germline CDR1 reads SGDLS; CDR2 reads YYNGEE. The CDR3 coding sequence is TGTGCCAGCAGCGCTACAGGGTATAGCAATCAGCCCCAGCATTTT. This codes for CASSATGYSNQPQHF.

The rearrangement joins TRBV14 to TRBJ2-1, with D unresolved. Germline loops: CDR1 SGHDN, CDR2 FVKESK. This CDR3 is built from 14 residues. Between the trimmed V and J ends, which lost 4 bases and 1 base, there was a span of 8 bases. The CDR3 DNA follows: TGTGCCAGCAGCCCCCTTTTGTCCTACAATGAGCAGTTCTTC. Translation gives CASSPLLSYNEQFF.

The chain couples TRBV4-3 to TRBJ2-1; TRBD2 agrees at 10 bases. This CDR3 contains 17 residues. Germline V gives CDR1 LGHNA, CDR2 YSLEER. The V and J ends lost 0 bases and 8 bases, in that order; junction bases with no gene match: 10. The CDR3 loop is CASSQDGASGGGDEQFF. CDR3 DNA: TGCGCCAGCAGCCAAGATGGAGCTAGCGGGGGTGGCGATGAGCAGTTCTTC.

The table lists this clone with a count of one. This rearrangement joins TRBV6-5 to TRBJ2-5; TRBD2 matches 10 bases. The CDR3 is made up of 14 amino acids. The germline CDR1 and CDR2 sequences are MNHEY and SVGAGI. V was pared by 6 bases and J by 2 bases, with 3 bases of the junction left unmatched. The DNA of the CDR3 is TGTGCCAGCAGATGGACTAGCGGTCAAGAGACCCAGTACTTC. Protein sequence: CASRWTSGQETQYF.

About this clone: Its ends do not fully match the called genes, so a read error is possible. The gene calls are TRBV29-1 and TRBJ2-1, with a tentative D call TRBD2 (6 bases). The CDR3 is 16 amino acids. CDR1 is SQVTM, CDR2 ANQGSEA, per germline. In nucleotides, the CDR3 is TGCAGCGGTGAAGGGTGGGGAGGAAGCTCCTACAATGAGCAGTTCTTC. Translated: CSGEGWGGSSYNEQFF.

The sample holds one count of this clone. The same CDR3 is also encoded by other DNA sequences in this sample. CDR3 sequence (DNA): TGTGCCAGCAGTTTGAGCACTGAAGCTTTCTTT. It encodes CASSLSTEAFF. The chain recombines TRBV12-3 or TRBV12-4 with TRBJ1-1; D is unclear. The V end was cut by 3 bases, the J end by 4 bases, with 3 bases between. The CDR3 covers 11 residues.

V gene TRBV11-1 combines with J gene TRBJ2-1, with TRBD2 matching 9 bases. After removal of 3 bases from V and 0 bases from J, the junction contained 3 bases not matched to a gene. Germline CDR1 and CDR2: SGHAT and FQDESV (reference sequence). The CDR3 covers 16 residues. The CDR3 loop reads CASSFSGGHSYNEQFF. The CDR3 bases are TGTGCCAGCAGCTTCAGCGGGGGGCACTCCTACAATGAGCAGTTCTTC. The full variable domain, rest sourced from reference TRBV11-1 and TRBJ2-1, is EAEVAQSPRYKITEKSQAVAFWCDPISGHATLYWYRQILGQGPELLVQFQDESVVDDSQLPKDRFSAERLKGVDSTLKIQPAELGDSAMYLCASSFSGGHSYNEQFFGPGTRLTVL.

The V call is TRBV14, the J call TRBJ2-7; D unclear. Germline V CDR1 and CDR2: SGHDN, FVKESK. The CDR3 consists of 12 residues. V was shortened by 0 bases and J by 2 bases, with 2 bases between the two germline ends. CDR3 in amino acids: CASSQDPYEQYF. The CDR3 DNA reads TGTGCCAGCAGCCAAGACCCCTACGAGCAGTACTTC.

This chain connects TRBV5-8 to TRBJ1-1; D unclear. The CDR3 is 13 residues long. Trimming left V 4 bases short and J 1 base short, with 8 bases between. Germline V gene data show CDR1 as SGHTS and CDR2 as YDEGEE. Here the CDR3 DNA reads TGTGCCAGCAGCCGTAGTAGGAACACTGAAGCTTTCTTT. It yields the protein CASSRSRNTEAFF.

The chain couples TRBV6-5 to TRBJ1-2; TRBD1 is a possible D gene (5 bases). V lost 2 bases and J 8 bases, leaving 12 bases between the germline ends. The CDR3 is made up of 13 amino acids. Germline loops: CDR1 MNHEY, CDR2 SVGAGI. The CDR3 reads CASSYTGRRGYTF. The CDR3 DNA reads TGTGCCAGCAGTTACACAGGCCGGAGGGGCTACACCTTC.

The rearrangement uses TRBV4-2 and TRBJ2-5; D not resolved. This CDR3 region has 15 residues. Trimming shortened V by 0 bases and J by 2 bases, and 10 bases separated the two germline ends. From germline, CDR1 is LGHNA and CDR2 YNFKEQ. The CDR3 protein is CASSQEQTSQETQYF. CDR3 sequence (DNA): TGTGCCAGCAGCCAAGAGCAAACTTCACAAGAGACCCAGTACTTC.

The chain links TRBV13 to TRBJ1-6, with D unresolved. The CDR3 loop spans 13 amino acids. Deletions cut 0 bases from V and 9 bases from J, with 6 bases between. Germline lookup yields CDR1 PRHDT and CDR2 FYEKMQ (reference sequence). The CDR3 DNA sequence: TGTGCCAGCAGCTTAGGAGGGAGTTCACCCCTCCACTTT. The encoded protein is CASSLGGSSPLHF.